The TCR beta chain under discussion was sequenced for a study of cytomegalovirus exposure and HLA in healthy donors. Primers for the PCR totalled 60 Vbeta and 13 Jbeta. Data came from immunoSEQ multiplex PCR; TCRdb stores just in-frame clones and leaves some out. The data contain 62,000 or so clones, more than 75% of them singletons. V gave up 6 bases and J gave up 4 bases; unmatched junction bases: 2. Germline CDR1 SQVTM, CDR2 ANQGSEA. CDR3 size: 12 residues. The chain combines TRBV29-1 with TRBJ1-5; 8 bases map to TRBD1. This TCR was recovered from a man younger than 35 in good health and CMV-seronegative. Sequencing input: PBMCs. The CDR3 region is CSVRQGNQPQHF. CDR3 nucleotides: TGCAGCGTACGACAGGGGAATCAGCCCCAGCATTTT.